In its sample, the clone carrying this TCR beta chain was seen once. What it binds is unknown. Sample time point: newly diagnosed GD, antithyroid drugs for less than 3 months. PBMC RNA was the source of the TCR library. EDTA tubes collected 7.5 to 9 milliliters of peripheral blood. These data are taken from a study of regulatory T cells in long-lasting Graves disease. Whole-study findings and limits: For persistent Graves' patients, TCR diversity was lower than for newly diagnosed ones. Persistent patients had a count of shared public clonotypes (around 2,700) that exceeded that of new patients (about 870).

Library construction for TCR beta used iRepertoire HTBI primers and Arm-PCR of CDR3 regions. In the study's own analysis: Samples revealed approximately 67 TRBV and roughly 15 TRBJ segments. Each CDR3 protein is one row after TCRdb ran MiXCR on the multiplex PCR reads. The V and J calls and clone size come from TCRdb's table, not from the authors' own analysis. Of hundreds of thousands of distinct CDR3 sequences listed, roughly a sixth were seen once; the top ten hold about a fifth. Looked up from germline, CDR1 is SQVTM and CDR2 is ANQGSEA. The CDR3 sequence is 12 residues long. V dropped 6 bases and J dropped 5; count of bases not matched to a gene: 4.

V is TRBV29-1 and J is TRBJ1-5, with TRBD1 matching over 7 bases. This sequence was found in a female donor with Graves disease. The specimen was peripheral blood mononuclear cells (PBMCs), collected at new diagnosis, from a patient treated with antithyroid drugs. The CDR3 sequence: CSVRQGDQPQHF. In nucleotides, the CDR3 is TGCAGCGTACGACAGGGTGATCAGCCCCAGCATTTT. Combining the CDR3 with reference TRBV29-1 and TRBJ1-5 gives the whole variable domain SAVISQKPSRDICQRGTSLTIQCQVDSQVTMMFWYRQQPGQSLTLIATANQGSEATYESGFVIDKFPISRPNLTFSTLTVSNMSPEDSSIYLCSVRQGDQPQHFGDGTRLSIL.